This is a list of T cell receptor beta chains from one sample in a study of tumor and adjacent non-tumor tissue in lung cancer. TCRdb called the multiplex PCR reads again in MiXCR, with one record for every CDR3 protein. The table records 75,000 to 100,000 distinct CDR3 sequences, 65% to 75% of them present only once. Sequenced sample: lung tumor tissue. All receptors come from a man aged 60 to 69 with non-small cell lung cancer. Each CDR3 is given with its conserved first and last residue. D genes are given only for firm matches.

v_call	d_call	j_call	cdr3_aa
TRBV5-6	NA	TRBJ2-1	CASSLDFNSYNEQFF
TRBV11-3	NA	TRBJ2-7	CVSTLRGGETSYEHYF
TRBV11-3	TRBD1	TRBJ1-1	CANSTGQGFGNTEAFF
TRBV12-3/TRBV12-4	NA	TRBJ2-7	CAGSRDCEQYF
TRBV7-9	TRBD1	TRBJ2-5	CASSSGTGETQYF
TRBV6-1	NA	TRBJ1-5	CASSENWQGMRPQHF
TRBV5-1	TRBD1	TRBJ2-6	CASSLTGGSGTNVLTF
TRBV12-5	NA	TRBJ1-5	CASGFDRNQPQHF
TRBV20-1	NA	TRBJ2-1	CSARHTSRCRYNEQFF
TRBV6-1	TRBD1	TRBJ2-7	CASRAGTGLHEQYF
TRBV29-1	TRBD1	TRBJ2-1	CSVGTGGMDEQFF
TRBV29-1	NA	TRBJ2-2	CSALRRGRVSPLELFF
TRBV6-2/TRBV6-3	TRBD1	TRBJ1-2	CASSSTGWGRGYTF
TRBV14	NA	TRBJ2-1	CARSSNLSSEQFF
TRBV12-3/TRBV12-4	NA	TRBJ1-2	CARRRGGPYGYTF
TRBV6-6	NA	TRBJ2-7	CASGGDGQIYEQYF
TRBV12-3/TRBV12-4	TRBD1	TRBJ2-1	CASSHRTGGMYNEQFF
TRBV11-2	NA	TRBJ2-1	CASSLVGEPPYRGEQFF
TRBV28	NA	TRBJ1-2	CASFTSGTGNYAYTF
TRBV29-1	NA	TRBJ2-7	CSVWRGAYDQYF
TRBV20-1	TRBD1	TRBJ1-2	CSARDVNRGRAYGYTF
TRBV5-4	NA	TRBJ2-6	CASSWNSVSGANVLTF